This TCR beta chain was observed in a study of T cell responses to AZD1222 COVID-19 vaccine (TCRdb year 2021). About the investigation overall: AZD1222 recipients given second doses at about 4 weeks or at about 12 weeks were pooled, since spike-specific TCR depth and breadth were not found to differ between the two schedules. A total of about 230 trial participants underwent TCR sequencing, of whom some 210 received two doses of AZD1222 and some 26 received two doses of the MenACWY control vaccine. Trial participants were enrolled by age into subgroups of 18-55, 56-69 and 70-plus years, and roughly 150, 30 and 60 TCR-sequenced participants, respectively, were included in these subgroups. What the study reported, not specific to this receptor: Participants were mostly white British and included more females than males, and it was suggested by the authors that clonal diversity may have been underestimated. In the small 56-69-year group, the increase in depth fell short of significance, most likely because of low power. Only a handful of AZD1222 recipients were SARS-CoV-2 seropositive at baseline, limiting conclusions about previously exposed vaccinees. Nearly half of unique spike-specific TCRs reportedly recognized epitopes outside regions mutated in the B.1.351 and B.1.1.7 variants. CD4 TCRs associated with the vaccine covered the entire spike protein, and the dominant responses were in regions 160-218 and 743-854. After two AZD1222 doses, both the breadth and the depth of spike-specific TCRs were significantly higher than at day 0 and than in MenACWY recipients. No day 14 peak-response samples were available, so repertoires were characterized only after the peak T cell response.

After removal of 5 bases from V and 0 bases from J, the junction retains 6 bases not matched to a gene. Sequences MNHEY (CDR1) and SMNVEV (CDR2) are obtained from the germline V gene (reference sequence). Including cysteine and phenylalanine, the CDR3 has 17 amino acids. Only the CDR3 DNA is retained, 51 bases long and in frame from the first base. The CDR3 regions of human TCRbeta chains were subjected to immunosequencing. The authors' analysis ran thus. Repertoire TCRs were checked for matches against a reference library of SARS-CoV-2-specific TCRs that had been generated using the MIRA antigen-specificity platform. Breadth meant the fraction of unique TCRs that were SARS-CoV-2-associated, whereas depth meant the fraction of total T cells that were SARS-CoV-2-associated. Using the MIRA data, each spike-specific TCR was assigned both to the spike region to which the TCR was reactive and to a CD4 or CD8 class. Log10-transformed breadth and depth values were compared by one-way ANOVA with Sidak's multiple comparisons tests. TCRdb took this table from immuneACCESS and kept in-frame rearrangements with V and J called. Such tables lack part of the clones; where checked against another copy, unresolved V genes explain under half of the gap, and the rest is unexplained. That table is the source of V, J and clone size, and D and trimming were worked out from the DNA. A total of about 210,000 clones appear in this sample, around 94% of them only once. The ten largest account for over 1% of the sample.

The time point label of this sample denotes: baseline before first vaccination. The vaccinee samples were drawn from two UK trials, COV001 and COV002, one of which was a single-blind randomized controlled phase 2/3 trial testing AZD1222 (ChAdOx1 nCoV-19) in healthy adults. For TCRbeta chain sequencing, PBMC samples were collected from trial participants at day 0 and at day 28 after the second dose. To note about this clone: What antigen it recognizes has not been identified. Base qualities are not provided; no much larger clone lies one nucleotide away.

Rearrangement joined TRBV27 to TRBJ1-6; TRBD1 matches 8 bases in the middle. This specimen consisted of peripheral blood, obtained on day 0 of AZD1222 vaccination. This TCR was recovered from an adult in good health. The DNA reads TGTGCCAGCAGTGCACAACAGGGGGTCTCCTATAATTCACCCCTCCACTTT. Translated, it reads CASSAQQGVSYNSPLHF.